Each of the 27 T cell receptor beta chains below was sequenced from the same sample in a study of blood T cell repertoires in COVID-19. Profiled with immunoSEQ multiplex PCR; TCRdb holds only in-frame clones, not every one. Here the sample spans about 180,000 clones, approximately 88% being singletons. The sequencing input was peripheral blood. The receptors come from a woman aged 30 to 39 with acute or convalescent COVID-19.

The chain carries TRBV12-3 or TRBV12-4 and TRBJ1-1; D is perhaps TRBD1 (6 bases). The V and J ends lost 5 bases and 10 bases respectively, with 14 bases between them. CDR3 length equals 12 residues. The DNA of the CDR3 is TGTGCCAGCAGTGCCCAGGGGACGGGAGCTTTCTTT. Its protein product is CASSAQGTGAFF.

The V call is TRBV11-3, the J call TRBJ1-3; D is ambiguous. Trimming removed 1 base from V and 4 bases from J, with 5 bases in between. The CDR3 runs to 13 residues. Germline V gives CDR1 SGHNT, CDR2 YENEEA. The CDR3 region is CASSLGIGNTIYF. CDR3 DNA sequence: TGTGCCAGCAGCTTAGGTATCGGAAACACCATATATTTT.

The chain couples TRBV4-2 to TRBJ2-1; 7 bases align to TRBD2. The CDR3 runs 14 residues. In germline, CDR1 is LGHNA, CDR2 YNFKEQ. V lost 0 bases to trimming and J lost 7 bases; unmatched junction nucleotides: 3. The CDR3 reads CASSQEGRENEQFF. CDR3 DNA sequence: TGTGCCAGCAGCCAAGAGGGGCGGGAGAATGAGCAGTTCTTC.

V gene TRBV5-1 combines with J gene TRBJ2-2; D ambiguous. Germline CDR1 and CDR2: SGHRS and YFSETQ. This CDR3 region has 14 residues. V gave up 1 base and J gave up 8 bases, with 12 bases separating them. The CDR3 DNA is TGCGCCAGCAGCTTGCCGACTCCAAATGGGGAGCTGTTTTTT. Encoded protein: CASSLPTPNGELFF.

The chain joins TRBV3-1 (or the pseudogene TRBV3-2) to TRBJ1-1; a weak D match, TRBD1 (6 bases). This CDR3 contains 13 residues. Germline lookup yields CDR1 LGHDT and CDR2 YNNKEL (reference sequence). The V end was cut by 1 base, the J end by 7 bases, with 10 bases between. CDR3 region: CASSQGQEGEAFF. CDR3 nucleotide sequence: TGTGCCAGCAGCCAAGGACAGGAAGGTGAAGCTTTCTTT.

The chain combines TRBV7-6 with TRBJ2-3; 9 bases match TRBD2. Germline CDR1 reads SGHVS; CDR2 reads FNYEAQ. With 5 bases clipped from V and 4 bases from J, the junction kept 10 bases outside the gene matches. This CDR3 is built from 16 residues. The CDR3 DNA sequence: TGTGCCAGCAGCCCTAGACTAGCGGAGGAGGCAGATACGCAGTATTTT. Translated, it gives CASSPRLAEEADTQYF.

The genes are TRBV5-1 and TRBJ2-1; TRBD1 aligns across 7 bases. Germline CDR1 is SGHRS and CDR2 is YFSETQ. This CDR3 contains 14 residues. V shed 4 bases, J shed 3 bases, and the junction held 4 bases outside the gene matches. The CDR3 here is CASSTGQIYNEQFF. The CDR3 nucleotides are TGCGCCAGCAGCACGGGACAGATCTACAATGAGCAGTTCTTC.

This sequence joins TRBV28 and TRBJ1-2; 8 bases agree with TRBD1. The V gene's germline CDR1 is MDHEN and CDR2 SYDVKM. J gave up 2 bases and V 7 bases, and 9 bases lay outside the gene matches. The CDR3 extends over 15 amino acids. The CDR3 loop is CASIGTGLPNYGYTF. Written as DNA, the CDR3 is TGTGCCAGCATCGGGACAGGCTTACCGAACTATGGCTACACCTTC.

A few counts support this clone. The J gene is TRBJ2-1, the V gene TRBV6-1; 8 bases are a match to TRBD1. CDR1 MNHNS and CDR2 SASEGT come from the germline V gene. The CDR3 consists of 16 residues. With 4 bases clipped from V and 11 bases from J, the junction kept 16 bases outside the gene matches. CDR3 residues: CASSGFRGTGLPKQFF. For the CDR3, the DNA is TGTGCCAGCAGTGGATTTCGCGGGACAGGCCTCCCAAAGCAGTTCTTC.

The CDR3 region is CASSTTPPGELFF. In DNA form, the CDR3 reads TGTGCCAGCAGCACGACTCCGCCCGGGGAGCTGTTTTTT. V is TRBV14 and J is TRBJ2-2, with unresolved D. The CDR3 covers 13 residues. Germline values: CDR1 SGHDN, CDR2 FVKESK. Trimming took off 5 bases at V and 6 bases at J, with 10 bases between the two ends.

This clone has only a few counts. This sequence joins TRBV10-3 and TRBJ1-1, with D possibly matching TRBD1 (5 bases). CDR1 is ENHRY and CDR2 is SYGVKD in the germline V gene. Trimming left V 6 bases short and J 3 bases short, with 14 bases between. The length of the CDR3 is 14 residues. The CDR3 here is CAISRGEGHTEAFF. CDR3 in DNA: TGTGCCATCAGCCGAGGGGAGGGGCACACTGAAGCTTTCTTT.

The chain joins TRBV11-2 to TRBJ1-3, with a possible D match to TRBD1 (5 bases). Germline loops: CDR1 SGHAT, CDR2 FQNNGV. This CDR3 contains 13 residues. The V end was cut by 2 bases, the J end by 6 bases, with 8 bases between. The CDR3 DNA reads TGTGCCAGCAGCTTATTTGGGGCAAACACCATATATTTT. Encoded protein: CASSLFGANTIYF.

Here the CDR3 DNA reads TGTGCCAGCAGCCCTGGCCAACGGCGGGAGCAGTACTTC. As protein: CASSPGQRREQYF. V usage is TRBV25-1 and J usage is TRBJ2-7, with D hard to call. Germline V gene sequence: CDR1 MGHDK, CDR2 SYGVNS. Trimming left V 6 bases short and J 7 bases short, with 16 bases between. This CDR3 is built from 13 residues.

The chain couples TRBV6-6 to TRBJ1-5; no clear D gene. The V gene lost 3 bases and the J gene lost 11 bases, with 11 bases spanning the gap. The germline CDR1 and CDR2 sequences are MNHNY and SVGAGI (reference sequence). This CDR3 comprises 12 residues. CDR3 sequence: CASSYGPIAQHF. The CDR3 DNA reads as TGTGCCAGCAGTTATGGGCCTATCGCCCAGCATTTT.

The rearrangement uses TRBV19 and TRBJ2-1; 12 bases fit TRBD2. From germline, CDR1 is LNHDA and CDR2 SQIVND (reference sequence). V dropped 3 bases and J dropped 4; count of bases not matched to a gene: 4. The CDR3 is made up of 16 amino acids. CDR3 bases: TGTGCCAGTAGTATCCCCGGACTAGCGGGATACAATGAGCAGTTCTTC. It encodes CASSIPGLAGYNEQFF.

A word on this clone: A read error may produce the germline difference seen at one junction end. The rearrangement uses TRBV24-1 and TRBJ1-2; D may be TRBD1 (6 bases). The germline CDR1 and CDR2 sequences are KGHDR and SFDVKD. This CDR3 is built from 8 residues. The CDR3: CAPPGQNF. The CDR3 bases are TGTGCCCCGCCCGGACAGAACTTC.

The rearrangement uses TRBV6-1 and TRBJ2-7, with TRBD2 as a possible D gene (7 bases). V was cut by 2 bases and J by 0 bases, with 17 bases left in between. This CDR3 has 17 residues. CDR1 and CDR2 (germline): MNHNS, SASEGT. The CDR3 bases are TGTGCCAGCAGTGAATTTGGGGGGGCTACTCTCTCCTACGAGCAGTACTTC. This encodes CASSEFGGATLSYEQYF.

J is TRBJ1-6 and V is TRBV4-1; D is perhaps TRBD1 (5 bases). The germline V gene has CDR1 MGHRA and CDR2 YSYEKL. Trimming left V 0 bases short and J 7 bases short, with 13 bases between. The CDR3 sequence is 16 residues long. Written as DNA, the CDR3 is TGCGCCAGCAGCCAAGAACAGGTTTTGGGGAATTCACCCCTCCACTTT. This translates into CASSQEQVLGNSPLHF.

V gene TRBV5-1 combines with J gene TRBJ2-3; TRBD2 agrees at 8 bases. In germline, CDR1 is SGHRS, CDR2 YFSETQ. CDR3 length: 14 residues. V was clipped by 0 bases and J by 7 bases; unmatched bases: 4. The CDR3 DNA reads as TGCGCCAGCAGCTTGGCCGGGGGGGCATATACGCAGTATTTT. Its protein is CASSLAGGAYTQYF.

This clone came up a few times. This rearrangement joins TRBV28 to TRBJ1-5; D possibly corresponds to TRBD1 (5 bases). The V end lost 7 bases, the J end lost 4 bases, and 14 bases lay between the germline ends. The V gene's germline CDR1 is MDHEN and CDR2 SYDVKM. The CDR3 contains 14 residues. The DNA for the CDR3 is TGTGCCAGCACCACTCCCCGACAGAATCAGCCCCAGCATTTT. Its protein is CASTTPRQNQPQHF. Full variable domain (rest looked up from reference TRBV28 and TRBJ1-5): DVKVTQSSRYLVKRTGEKVFLECVQDMDHENMFWYRQDPGLGLRLIYFSYDVKMKEKGDIPEGYSVSREKKERFSLILESASTNQTSMYLCASTTPRQNQPQHFGDGTRLSIL.

The chain links TRBV18 to TRBJ2-1; TRBD2 agrees at 10 bases. The V segment lost 7 bases and the J segment 6 bases; nucleotides outside the gene matches: 6. Germline-derived CDR1 and CDR2 are KGHSH and LQKENI. The CDR3 runs 14 residues. The CDR3 sequence is CASYDRTSGNEQFF. The CDR3 DNA sequence: TGTGCCAGCTACGATCGGACTAGCGGCAATGAGCAGTTCTTC.

This sequence joins TRBV6-6 and TRBJ2-2; 8 nucleotides line up with TRBD1. Germline V gene data show CDR1 as MNHNY and CDR2 as SVGAGI (reference sequence). With V trimmed by 6 bases and J by 5 bases, 5 bases remained unmatched. The CDR3 has 14 residues. This CDR3 reads CASRTGGNTGELFF. In DNA, the CDR3 is TGTGCCAGCAGAACAGGGGGAAATACCGGGGAGCTGTTTTTT.

The chain employs TRBV24-1 and TRBJ2-1, with D possibly matching TRBD1 (6 bases). Trimming took 3 bases from V and 0 from J, leaving 11 bases between them. Germline V gene sequence: CDR1 KGHDR, CDR2 SFDVKD. This CDR3 comprises 16 residues. The chain's CDR3 is CATSDMGAYSYNEQFF. DNA for the CDR3: TGTGCCACCAGTGATATGGGGGCCTACTCCTACAATGAGCAGTTCTTC.

In this sample, this clone turned up once. The chain carries TRBV27 and TRBJ2-7, with 8 bases that match TRBD1. V lost 2 bases to trimming and J lost 4 bases; unmatched junction nucleotides: 7. Germline loops: CDR1 MNHEY, CDR2 SMNVEV (reference sequence). The CDR3 spans 15 residues. DNA of the CDR3: TGTGCCAGCAGTTTACCGCCAAGGGACAGGTACGAGCAGTACTTC. It codes for CASSLPPRDRYEQYF.

This clone appeared a few times. The chain combines TRBV7-9 with TRBJ1-1; D gene ambiguous. Trimming stripped 2 bases from V and 1 base from J, with 5 bases between. From germline, CDR1 is SEHNR and CDR2 FQNEAQ (reference sequence). The CDR3 totals 13 residues. Written as DNA, the CDR3 is TGTGCCAGCAGCTTAAGACAGAACACTGAAGCTTTCTTT. Translating gives CASSLRQNTEAFF.

The chain recombines TRBV3-1 (or the pseudogene TRBV3-2) with TRBJ1-6, with a tentative D call TRBD1 (6 bases). Trimming stripped 0 bases from V and 9 bases from J, with 9 bases between. The CDR3 is made up of 14 amino acids. Germline V gene lookup returns CDR1 LGHDT and CDR2 YNNKEL (reference sequence). CDR3 amino acids: CASSQEGAPSPLHF. In DNA form, the CDR3 reads TGTGCCAGCAGCCAAGAGGGGGCCCCTTCACCCCTCCACTTT.

This chain joins TRBV11-2 and TRBJ2-7, with 7 bases that match TRBD1. Germline CDR1 and CDR2: SGHAT and FQNNGV. The CDR3 contains 15 residues. The V gene end was trimmed by 4 bases and the J gene end by 3 bases; junction bases not matched to a gene: 9. CDR3 sequence (DNA): TGTGCCAGCAGCTGGGGGACAGCAACTGACTACGAGCAGTACTTC. It yields the protein CASSWGTATDYEQYF.